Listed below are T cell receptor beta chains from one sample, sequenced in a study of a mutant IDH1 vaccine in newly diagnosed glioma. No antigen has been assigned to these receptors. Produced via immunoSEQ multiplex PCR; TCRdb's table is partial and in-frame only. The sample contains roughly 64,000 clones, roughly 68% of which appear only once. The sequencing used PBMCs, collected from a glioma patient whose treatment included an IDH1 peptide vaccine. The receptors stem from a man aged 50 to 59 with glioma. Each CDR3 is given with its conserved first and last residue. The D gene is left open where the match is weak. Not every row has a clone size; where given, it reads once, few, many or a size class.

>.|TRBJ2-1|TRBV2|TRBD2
TGTGCCAGCAGTGAATTATTTGATCGGGACTACGGCCGTGACAATGAGCAGTTCTTC
CASSELFDRDYGRDNEQFF
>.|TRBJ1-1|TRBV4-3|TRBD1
TGCGCCAGCAGCCAAGTCGGGACAGGGGCTGAAGCTTTCTTT
CASSQVGTGAEAFF
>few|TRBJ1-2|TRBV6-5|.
TGTGCCAGCGGAAAGACAGCAGCCGATGGCTACACCTTC
CASGKTAADGYTF
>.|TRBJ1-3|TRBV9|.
TGTGCCAGCAGCGTAGAGGGGAATGGAAACACCATATATTTT
CASSVEGNGNTIYF
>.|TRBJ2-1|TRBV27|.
TGTGCCAGCAGTATTGGGGGTGTCCGGTTCTTC
CASSIGGVRFF
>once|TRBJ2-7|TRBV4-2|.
TGTGCCAGCAGCTCCTATCGGGGGTCCTACGAGCAGTACTTC
CASSSYRGSYEQYF
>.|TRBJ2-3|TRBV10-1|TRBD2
TGCGCCAGCAGTGAATCGAGCGGGGTAACAGATACGCAGTATTTT
CASSESSGVTDTQYF
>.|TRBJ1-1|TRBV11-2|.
TGTGCCAGCAGCTTATTTTCCGACATGAACACTGAAGCTTTCTTT
CASSLFSDMNTEAFF
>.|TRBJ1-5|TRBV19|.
TGTGCCAGTAGTATCTTTGGAAGGGGCAATCAGCCCCAGCATTTT
CASSIFGRGNQPQHF
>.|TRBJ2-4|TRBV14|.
TGTGCCAGCAGCCAAGATTATACCCGAGGGGACATTCAGTACTTC
CASSQDYTRGDIQYF
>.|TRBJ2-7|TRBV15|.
TGTGCCACCAGCAGAGGGCGGGGCTGGCAGTACTTC
CATSRGRGWQYF
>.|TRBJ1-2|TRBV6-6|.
TGTGCCAGCAGAACGGGAGAAAACTATGGCTACACCTTC
CASRTGENYGYTF